This TCR beta chain was retrieved from a study of blood T cells in healthy people across ages (dated by TCRdb to 2014 to 2015). Regarding the research as a whole: In model experiments, template switching captured about one uniquely barcoded TCR beta cDNA molecule for every two T cells. Using deep sequencing normalized with unique cDNA molecular identifiers, the study measured how TCR beta repertoire diversity changes with age. The donors were divided into four age groups: young (average roughly 17 years), middle-aged (about 39), aged (around 67) and long-lived (roughly 88). To avoid experimental bias, donors of different ages were spread randomly across the sequencing lanes. Two additional independent replicas of 1 million unique cDNA reads from the same blood draw were analyzed for two donors (one aged 18 to 30 and one aged 80 or older). Study-wide conclusions, independent of this receptor: Observed TCR beta diversity per million T cells fell roughly linearly with age, and a significant reduction was already apparent by age approximately 41. The CMV infection status of donors was not known, potentially confounding age-related changes in expanded clonotypes. Observed TCR beta diversity correlated strongly with the percentage of naive T cells measured by flow cytometry. Estimates of total diversity based on one million sequenced T cells were considered lower bounds and underestimates. Since profiling was done on bulk unsorted PBMCs, naive and antigen-experienced compartments could not be conclusively compared. Compared with the aged group, the long-lived group had more naive CD4+ T cells, fewer expanded clones and increased TCR diversity, a pattern suggesting age selection.

Donors were 39 systemically healthy Caucasian individuals from Russia aged roughly 6 to 95 years. Each donor gave 8 to 10 milliliters of peripheral blood, drawn into EDTA-treated Vacutainer tubes. Ficoll-Paque density-gradient centrifugation was used to isolate PBMCs, with at least 7 million obtained per sample. Total RNA, at least 6 micrograms per sample, was extracted from PBMCs with Trizol reagent. Naive CD45RAhigh/CD27high T cell percentages were measured by flow cytometry on a PBMC aliquot from every donor. Compared with germline, V lacks 6 bases and J lacks 9 bases; bases without a gene match: 9. Spanning cysteine to phenylalanine, the CDR3 consists of 13 amino acids. Only CDR3 DNA remains: 39 bases, in frame from the first base. The germline V gene yields SGHRS for CDR1 and YFSETQ for CDR2. Worth noting for this clonotype: Its antigen remains undetermined. No much larger clone is present one base from it, and per-base qualities are unavailable.

Library construction relied on 5' RACE. The listed sequencing device is Illumina HiSeq 2500. The second PCR ran for roughly 7 to 12 cycles and used a J-beta primer mix along with a sample-barcoded 5' primer. A template-switch 5' adaptor carrying 12 random nucleotides introduced a unique molecular identifier onto each TCR beta cDNA molecule. Each sample yielded at least 2.5 million CDR3-containing paired-end reads. The Mint cDNA synthesis kit, primed by a TRBC-specific oligonucleotide, was used to synthesize first-strand cDNA from all RNA. Following uracil-DNA glycosylase treatment, all cDNA underwent a first 18-cycle PCR with the universal primers M1SS and BC2_uni_R. The original methods were these. For normalization, 1 million high-quality reads were randomly selected from each sample, with every read carrying a distinct molecular identifier. Instead of being binned into consensus sequences, reads with shared molecular identifiers were discarded. CDR3 identification, clonotype clustering and error correction used MiTCR with a Q25 quality threshold and the strictest error-elimination algorithm. Lower-bound total TCR beta diversity was estimated with a nonparametric unseen species model using Euler transformation. TCRdb trimmed the raw reads at Q25, called clones with MiXCR and kept productive beta chains. Records with the same CDR3 protein are collapsed into one entry carrying the most frequent genes and DNA. What appears here as the V and J calls and clone size reflects TCRdb's work, not the paper's. A total of fewer than 1.5 million distinct CDR3 sequences appear in this sample, about 40% of them only once. Roughly 7.7% of the sample is taken by the ten largest.

Recombination linked TRBV5-1 to TRBJ2-1, and 7 bases in between align with TRBD2. The receptor was isolated from a woman in her late teens or twenties in good health. The specimen sequenced was blood. The DNA reads TGCGCCAGCACCTCTACGCGGGAGAGTGAGCAGTTCTTC. This is translated as CASTSTRESEQFF.